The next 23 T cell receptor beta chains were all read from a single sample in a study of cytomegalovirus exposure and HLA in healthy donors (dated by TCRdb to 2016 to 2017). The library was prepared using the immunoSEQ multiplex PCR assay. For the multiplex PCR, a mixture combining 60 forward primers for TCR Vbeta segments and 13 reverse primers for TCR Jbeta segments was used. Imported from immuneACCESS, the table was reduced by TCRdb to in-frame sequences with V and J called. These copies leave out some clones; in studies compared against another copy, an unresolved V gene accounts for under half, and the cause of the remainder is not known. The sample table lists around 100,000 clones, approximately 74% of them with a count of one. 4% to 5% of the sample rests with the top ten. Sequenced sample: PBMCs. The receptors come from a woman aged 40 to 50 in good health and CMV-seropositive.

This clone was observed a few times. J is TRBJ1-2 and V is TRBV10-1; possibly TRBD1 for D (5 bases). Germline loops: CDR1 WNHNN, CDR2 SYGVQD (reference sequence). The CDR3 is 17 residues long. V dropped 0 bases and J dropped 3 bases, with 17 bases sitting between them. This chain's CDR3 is CASSESSRARSDYGYTF. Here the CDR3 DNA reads TGCGCCAGCAGTGAGTCGAGCAGGGCCCGTTCCGACTATGGCTACACCTTC.

This chain's CDR3 is CASSLDRIAGAIKADTQYF. Here the CDR3 DNA reads TGTGCCAGCAGCTTAGATCGGATAGCGGGAGCCATCAAGGCAGATACGCAGTATTTT. V usage is TRBV11-3 and J usage is TRBJ2-3, with TRBD2 matching 9 bases. CDR3 length: 19 residues. The junction had 14 bases not matched to a gene; V was cut back by 0 bases and J by 4 bases. Looked up from germline, CDR1 is SGHNT and CDR2 is YENEEA.

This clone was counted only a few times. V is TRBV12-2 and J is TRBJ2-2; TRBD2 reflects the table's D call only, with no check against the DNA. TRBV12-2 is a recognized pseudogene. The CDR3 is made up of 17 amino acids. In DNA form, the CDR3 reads TGTGCAAGTCGCTTAGTGGGGCGGGAGGGCCCCACCGGGGAGCTGTTTTTT. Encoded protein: CASRLVGREGPTGELFF.

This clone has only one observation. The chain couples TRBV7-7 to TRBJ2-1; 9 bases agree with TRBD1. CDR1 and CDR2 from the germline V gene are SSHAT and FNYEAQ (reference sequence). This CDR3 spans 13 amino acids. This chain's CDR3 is CASLVTGGNEQFF. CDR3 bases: TGTGCTAGCCTCGTGACAGGGGGCAATGAGCAGTTCTTC.

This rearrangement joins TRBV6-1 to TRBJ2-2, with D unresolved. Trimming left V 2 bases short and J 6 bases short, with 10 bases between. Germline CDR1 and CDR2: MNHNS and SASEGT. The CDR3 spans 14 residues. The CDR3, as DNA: TGTGCCAGCAGTGAAAACAGTTGGGCCGGGGAGCTGTTTTTT. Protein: CASSENSWAGELFF.

The CDR3 sequence is CASSGGPGLAKNIQYF. Written as DNA, the CDR3 is TGCGCCAGCAGCGGGGGACCGGGACTAGCCAAAAACATTCAGTACTTC. V and J are TRBV5-1 and TRBJ2-4, with D possibly matching TRBD2 (6 bases). This CDR3 is 16 amino acids long. V dropped 4 bases and J dropped 0 bases, with 14 bases sitting between them. CDR1 is SGHRS and CDR2 is YFSETQ in the germline V gene.

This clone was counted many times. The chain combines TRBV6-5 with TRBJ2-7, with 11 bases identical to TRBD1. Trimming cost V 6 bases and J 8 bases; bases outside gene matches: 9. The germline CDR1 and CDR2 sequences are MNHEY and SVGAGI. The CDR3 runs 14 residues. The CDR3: CASRLGQGVGKQYF. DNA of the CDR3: TGTGCCAGCAGATTGGGACAGGGGGTGGGAAAGCAGTACTTC.

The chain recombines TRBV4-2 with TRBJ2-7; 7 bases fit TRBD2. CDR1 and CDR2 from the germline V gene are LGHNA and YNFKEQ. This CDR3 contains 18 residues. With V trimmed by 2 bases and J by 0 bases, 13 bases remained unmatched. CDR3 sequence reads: CASSQRRGLVISSYEQYF. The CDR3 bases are TGTGCCAGCAGCCAAAGGCGAGGACTAGTTATATCCTCCTACGAGCAGTACTTC.

The CDR3 region has the DNA TGTGCCAGTAGTATGACGACAGGGGGCTGGGAGACCCAGTACTTC. Its translation: CASSMTTGGWETQYF. The genes are TRBV19 and TRBJ2-5, with 10 bases matching TRBD1. The V gene end was trimmed by 3 bases and the J gene end by 5 bases; junction bases not matched to a gene: 6. CDR1 is LNHDA, CDR2 SQIVND, per germline (reference sequence). The CDR3 length is 15 residues. The full variable domain, rest sourced from reference TRBV19 and TRBJ2-5, is DGGITQSPKYLFRKEGQNVTLSCEQNLNHDAMYWYRQDPGQGLRLIYYSQIVNDFQKGDIAEGYSVSREKKESFPLTVTSAQKNPTAFYLCASSMTTGGWETQYFGPGTRLLVL.

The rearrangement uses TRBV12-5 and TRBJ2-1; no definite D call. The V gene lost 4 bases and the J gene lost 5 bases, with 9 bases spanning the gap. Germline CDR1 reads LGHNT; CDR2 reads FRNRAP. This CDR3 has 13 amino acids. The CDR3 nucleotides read TGTGCTAGTGGTTCTCAGGTAAACAATGAGCAGTTCTTC. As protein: CASGSQVNNEQFF. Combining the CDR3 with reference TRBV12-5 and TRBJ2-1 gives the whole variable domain DARVTQTPRHKVTEMGQEVTMRCQPILGHNTVFWYRQTMMQGLELLAYFRNRAPLDDSGMPKDRFSAEMPDATLATLKIQPSEPRDSAVYFCASGSQVNNEQFFGPGTRLTVL.

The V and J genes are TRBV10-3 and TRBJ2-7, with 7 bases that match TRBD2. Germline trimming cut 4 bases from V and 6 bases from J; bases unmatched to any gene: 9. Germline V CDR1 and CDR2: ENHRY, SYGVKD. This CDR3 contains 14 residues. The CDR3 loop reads CAISGVAGVGEQYF. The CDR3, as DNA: TGTGCCATCAGTGGTGTTGCGGGAGTAGGCGAGCAGTACTTC.

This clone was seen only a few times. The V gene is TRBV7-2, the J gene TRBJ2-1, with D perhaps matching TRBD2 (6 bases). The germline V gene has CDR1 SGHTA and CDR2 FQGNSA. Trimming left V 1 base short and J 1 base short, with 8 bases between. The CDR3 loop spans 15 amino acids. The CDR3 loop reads CASSLGGASYNEQFF. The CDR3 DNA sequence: TGTGCCAGCAGCTTAGGCGGGGCTTCCTACAATGAGCAGTTCTTC.

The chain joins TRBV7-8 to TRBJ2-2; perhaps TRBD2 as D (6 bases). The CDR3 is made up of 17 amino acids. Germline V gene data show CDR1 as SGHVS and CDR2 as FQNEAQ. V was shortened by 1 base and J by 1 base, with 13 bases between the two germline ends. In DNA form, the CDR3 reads TGTGCCAGCAGCTTAGGTCCGGGACTCGTGAACACCGGGGAGCTGTTTTTT. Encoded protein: CASSLGPGLVNTGELFF.

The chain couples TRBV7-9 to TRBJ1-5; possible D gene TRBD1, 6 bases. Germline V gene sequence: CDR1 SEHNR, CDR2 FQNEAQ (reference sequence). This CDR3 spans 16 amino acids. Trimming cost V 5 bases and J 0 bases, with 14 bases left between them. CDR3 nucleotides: TGTGCCAGCAGCCCCGGGGGGCTCGGTAGCAATCAGCCCCAGCATTTT. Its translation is CASSPGGLGSNQPQHF. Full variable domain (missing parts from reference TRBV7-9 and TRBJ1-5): DTGVSQNPRHKITKRGQNVTFRCDPISEHNRLYWYRQTLGQGPEFLTYFQNEAQLEKSRLLSDRFSAERPKGSFSTLEIQRTEQGDSAMYLCASSPGGLGSNQPQHFGDGTRLSIL.

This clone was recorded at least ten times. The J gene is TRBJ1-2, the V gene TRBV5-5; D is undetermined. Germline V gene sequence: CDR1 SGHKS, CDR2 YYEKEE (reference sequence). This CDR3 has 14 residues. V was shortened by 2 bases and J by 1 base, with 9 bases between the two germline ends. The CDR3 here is CASSFNGLNYGYTF. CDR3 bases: TGTGCCAGCAGCTTTAACGGACTTAACTATGGCTACACCTTC.

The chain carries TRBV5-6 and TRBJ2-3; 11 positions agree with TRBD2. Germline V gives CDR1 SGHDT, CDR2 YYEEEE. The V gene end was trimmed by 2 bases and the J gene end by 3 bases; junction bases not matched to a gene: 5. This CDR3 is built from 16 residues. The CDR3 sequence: CASSFSGRGRTDTQYF. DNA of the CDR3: TGTGCCAGCAGCTTTAGCGGGAGGGGGAGGACAGATACGCAGTATTTT.

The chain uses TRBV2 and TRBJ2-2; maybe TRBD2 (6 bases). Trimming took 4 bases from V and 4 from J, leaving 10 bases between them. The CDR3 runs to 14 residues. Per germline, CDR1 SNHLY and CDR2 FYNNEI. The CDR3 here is CASSGGSGTGELFF. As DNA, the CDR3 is TGTGCCAGCAGTGGAGGTAGCGGCACCGGGGAGCTGTTTTTT.

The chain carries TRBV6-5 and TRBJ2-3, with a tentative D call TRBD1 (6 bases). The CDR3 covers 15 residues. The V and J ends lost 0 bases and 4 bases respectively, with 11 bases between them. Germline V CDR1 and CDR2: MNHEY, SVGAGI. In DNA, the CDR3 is TGTGCCAGCAGTTACTCAGGGGGAAGTGCAGATACGCAGTATTTT. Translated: CASSYSGGSADTQYF.

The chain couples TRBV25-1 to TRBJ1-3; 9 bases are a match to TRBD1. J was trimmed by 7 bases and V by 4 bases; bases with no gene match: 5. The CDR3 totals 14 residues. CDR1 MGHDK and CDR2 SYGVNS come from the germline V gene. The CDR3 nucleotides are TGTGCCAGCAGTGCCTCGGGACAGGGCAACACCATATATTTT. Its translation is CASSASGQGNTIYF. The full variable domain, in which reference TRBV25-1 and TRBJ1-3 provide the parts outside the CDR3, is EADIYQTPRYLVIGTGKKITLECSQTMGHDKMYWYQQDPGMELHLIHYSYGVNSTEKGDLSSESTVSRIRTEHFPLTLESARPSHTSQYLCASSASGQGNTIYFGEGSWLTVV.

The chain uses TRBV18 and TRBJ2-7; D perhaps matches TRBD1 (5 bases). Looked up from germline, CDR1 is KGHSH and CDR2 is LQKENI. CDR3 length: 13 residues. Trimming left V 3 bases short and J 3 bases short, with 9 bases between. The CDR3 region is CASSPKTVYEQYF. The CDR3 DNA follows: TGTGCCAGCTCACCCAAGACAGTCTACGAGCAGTACTTC.

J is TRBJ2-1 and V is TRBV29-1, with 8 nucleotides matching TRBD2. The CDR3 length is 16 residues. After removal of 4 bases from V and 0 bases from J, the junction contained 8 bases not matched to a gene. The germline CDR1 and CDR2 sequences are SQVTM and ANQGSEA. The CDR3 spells CSVGAGGVSSYNEQFF. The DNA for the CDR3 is TGCAGCGTTGGGGCGGGAGGAGTTTCCTCCTACAATGAGCAGTTCTTC.

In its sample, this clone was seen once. CDR3 DNA sequence: TGTGCCAGCAGTTTCGACTCGGGGGATACGCAGTATTTT. This sequence encodes CASSFDSGDTQYF. The chain couples TRBV27 to TRBJ2-3; possible D gene TRBD2, 5 bases. This CDR3 has 13 residues. V lost 3 bases and J lost 6, with 10 bases in between. In germline, CDR1 is MNHEY, CDR2 SMNVEV (reference sequence).

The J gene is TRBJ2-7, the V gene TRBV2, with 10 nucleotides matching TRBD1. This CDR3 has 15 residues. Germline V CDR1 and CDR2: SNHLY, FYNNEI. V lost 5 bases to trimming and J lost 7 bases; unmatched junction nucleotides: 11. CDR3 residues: CASSLGGQGTVEQYF. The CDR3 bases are TGTGCCAGCAGTCTCGGGGGACAGGGGACAGTGGAGCAGTACTTC.